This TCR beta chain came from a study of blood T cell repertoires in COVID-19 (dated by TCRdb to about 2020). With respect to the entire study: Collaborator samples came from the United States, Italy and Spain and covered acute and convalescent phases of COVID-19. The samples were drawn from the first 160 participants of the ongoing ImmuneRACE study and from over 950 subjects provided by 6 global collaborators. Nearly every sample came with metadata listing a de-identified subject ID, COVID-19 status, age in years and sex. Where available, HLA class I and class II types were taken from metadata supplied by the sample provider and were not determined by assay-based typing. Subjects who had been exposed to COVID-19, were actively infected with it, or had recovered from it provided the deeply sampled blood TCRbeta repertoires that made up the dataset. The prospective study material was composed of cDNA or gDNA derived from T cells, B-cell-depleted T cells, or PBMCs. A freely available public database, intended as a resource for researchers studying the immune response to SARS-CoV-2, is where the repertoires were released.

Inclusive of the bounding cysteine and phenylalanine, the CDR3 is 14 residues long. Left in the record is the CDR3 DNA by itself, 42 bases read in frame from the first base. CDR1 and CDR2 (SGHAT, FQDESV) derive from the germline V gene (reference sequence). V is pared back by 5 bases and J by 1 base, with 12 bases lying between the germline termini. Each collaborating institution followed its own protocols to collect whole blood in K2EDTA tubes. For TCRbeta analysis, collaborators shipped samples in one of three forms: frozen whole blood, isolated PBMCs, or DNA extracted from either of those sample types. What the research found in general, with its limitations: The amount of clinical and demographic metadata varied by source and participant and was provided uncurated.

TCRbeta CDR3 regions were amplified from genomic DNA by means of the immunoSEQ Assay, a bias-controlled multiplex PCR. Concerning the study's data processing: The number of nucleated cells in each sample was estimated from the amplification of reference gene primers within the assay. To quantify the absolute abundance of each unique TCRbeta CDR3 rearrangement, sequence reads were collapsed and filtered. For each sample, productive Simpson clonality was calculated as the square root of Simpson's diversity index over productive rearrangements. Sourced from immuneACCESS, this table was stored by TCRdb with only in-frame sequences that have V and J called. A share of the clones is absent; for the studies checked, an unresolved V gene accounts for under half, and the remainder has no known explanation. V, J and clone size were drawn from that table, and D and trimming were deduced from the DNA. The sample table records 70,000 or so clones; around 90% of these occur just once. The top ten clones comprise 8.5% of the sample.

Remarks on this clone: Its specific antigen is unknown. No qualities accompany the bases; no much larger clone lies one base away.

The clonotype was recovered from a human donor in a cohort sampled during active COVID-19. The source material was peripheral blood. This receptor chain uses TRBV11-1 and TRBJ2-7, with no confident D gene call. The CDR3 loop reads CASSPVEASYEQYF. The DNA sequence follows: TGTGCCAGCAGCCCCGTAGAGGCATCCTACGAGCAGTACTTC.